These 13 T cell receptor beta chains were all obtained from the same sample, sequenced in a study of blood T cell repertoires in COVID-19. Generated by immunoSEQ multiplex PCR, the TCRdb table keeps only in-frame clones and is missing some. The data hold around 250,000 clones, with over 75% observed a single time. The source material was peripheral blood. All receptors derive from a human donor in a cohort sampled during active COVID-19.

The chain links TRBV19 to TRBJ2-2; TRBD1 agrees at 7 bases. In germline, CDR1 is LNHDA, CDR2 SQIVND (reference sequence). The CDR3 contains 14 residues. The ends lost 6 bases at V and 5 bases at J; junction bases unmatched: 6. The CDR3 DNA reads as TGTGCCAGTAGCCCCGGGACAGCGACCGGGGAGCTGTTTTTT. The encoded protein is CASSPGTATGELFF.

This clone was observed a few times. This sequence joins TRBV7-2 and TRBJ1-5; tentative D call: TRBD1 (5 bases). This CDR3 region has 16 residues. Germline V lookup: CDR1 SGHTA, CDR2 FQGNSA. Between the trimmed V and J ends, which lost 5 bases and 2 bases, there was a span of 16 bases. The CDR3 region has the DNA TGTGCCAGCAGCAGACTCGGGGGGAGGGGCAATCAGCCCCAGCATTTT. Its translation: CASSRLGGRGNQPQHF.

V and J are TRBV11-2 and TRBJ2-3; 14 bases fit TRBD2. Germline V gene sequence: CDR1 SGHAT, CDR2 FQNNGV. The CDR3 has 16 residues. V gave up 5 bases and J gave up 6 bases; unmatched junction bases: 7. The CDR3 protein is CASSQTSGGARDTQYF. CDR3 in DNA: TGTGCCAGCAGCCAGACTAGCGGGGGGGCTCGGGATACGCAGTATTTT.

In this sample, this clone turned up many times. In the same sample, other DNA sequences code for this CDR3. V is TRBV9 and J is TRBJ1-2; D not certain. The germline V and J ends were trimmed by 0 bases and 4 bases, with 13 bases remaining between them. Germline CDR1 SGDLS, CDR2 YYNGEE. This CDR3 is built from 15 residues. This chain's CDR3 is CASSVAGGKGYGYTF. The CDR3 DNA follows: TGTGCCAGCAGCGTAGCGGGAGGGAAGGGCTATGGCTACACCTTC.

Points on this clone: The sample holds other DNA sequences that translate to the same CDR3. This chain joins TRBV19 and TRBJ2-7; the match to TRBD2 covers 13 bases. CDR1 is LNHDA and CDR2 is SQIVND in the germline V gene (reference sequence). After removal of 4 bases from V and 0 bases from J, the junction contained 0 bases not matched to a gene. The CDR3 runs 15 residues. The CDR3 region is CASSRTSGSSYEQYF. The CDR3 DNA follows: TGTGCCAGTAGTAGGACTAGCGGGAGCTCCTACGAGCAGTACTTC.

This rearrangement joins TRBV6-2 or TRBV6-3 to TRBJ2-5; TRBD2 matches at 9 bases. The germline V gene encodes CDR1 MNHEY and CDR2 SVGEGT. The CDR3 loop spans 15 amino acids. Germline trimming cut 6 bases from V and 1 base from J; bases unmatched to any gene: 6. The CDR3 DNA reads TGTGCCAGCAGCCTAAGCGGGGGGCCCCAAGAGACCCAGTACTTC. It yields the protein CASSLSGGPQETQYF.

This chain joins TRBV6-5 and TRBJ1-2; D ambiguous. The CDR3 totals 13 residues. Per germline, CDR1 MNHEY and CDR2 SVGAGI. The V gene lost 5 bases and the J gene lost 8 bases, with 15 bases spanning the gap. CDR3 in DNA: TGTGCCAGCAGTCGTGCAGGAATGGTGGGCTACACCTTC. Translated, it gives CASSRAGMVGYTF.

V gene TRBV18 combines with J gene TRBJ1-3; D gene unclear. This CDR3 has 14 amino acids. Trimming took off 2 bases at V and 4 bases at J, with 9 bases between the two ends. The V gene's germline CDR1 is KGHSH and CDR2 LQKENI. The CDR3 protein is CASSPRDGGNTIYF. For the CDR3, the DNA is TGTGCCAGCTCACCAAGAGACGGGGGAAACACCATATATTTT. Supplemented by reference TRBV18 and TRBJ1-3, the full variable domain reads NAGVMQNPRHLVRRRGQEARLRCSPMKGHSHVYWYRQLPEEGLKFMVYLQKENIIDESGMPKERFSAEFPKEGPSILRIQQVVRGDSAAYFCASSPRDGGNTIYFGEGSWLTVV.

The chain uses TRBV19 and TRBJ2-5; D gene uncertain. Germline V gives CDR1 LNHDA, CDR2 SQIVND (reference sequence). The CDR3 extends over 12 amino acids. Trimming stripped 6 bases from V and 4 bases from J, with 9 bases between. CDR3 sequence: CASSFRLETQYF. The CDR3 coding sequence is TGTGCCAGTAGCTTCCGGTTAGAGACCCAGTACTTC. Full variable domain (missing parts from reference TRBV19 and TRBJ2-5): DGGITQSPKYLFRKEGQNVTLSCEQNLNHDAMYWYRQDPGQGLRLIYYSQIVNDFQKGDIAEGYSVSREKKESFPLTVTSAQKNPTAFYLCASSFRLETQYFGPGTRLLVL.

This rearrangement joins TRBV6-2 or TRBV6-3 to TRBJ2-1; 12 bases fit TRBD2. The germline V gene has CDR1 MNHEY and CDR2 SVGEGT. This CDR3 region has 14 residues. V was pared by 5 bases and J by 11 bases, with 7 bases of the junction left unmatched. CDR3 residues: CASSLAGGPSQQFF. CDR3 bases: TGTGCCAGCAGTCTAGCGGGAGGGCCTAGTCAGCAGTTCTTC.

This chain connects TRBV24-1 to TRBJ2-1; 11 nucleotides agree with TRBD1. This CDR3 is 14 amino acids long. The germline CDR1 and CDR2 sequences are KGHDR and SFDVKD. V shed 6 bases, J shed 8 bases, and the junction held 5 bases outside the gene matches. The CDR3 DNA is TGTGCCACCAGTCGACCGGGACAGGGGGATGAGCAGTTCTTC. Amino acids: CATSRPGQGDEQFF.

In DNA, the CDR3 is TGCGCCAGCCGGGAGGGGCGGGAGGGCGAGCAGTTCTTC. Translating it yields CASREGREGEQFF. This chain joins TRBV10-1 and TRBJ2-1, with 9 bases fitting TRBD2. The germline CDR1 and CDR2 sequences are WNHNN and SYGVQD (reference sequence). The CDR3 is 13 residues long. The J segment lost 10 bases and the V segment lost 8 bases, leaving 9 bases of the junction unmatched.

The chain has TRBV6-1 and TRBJ2-5, with 8 bases matching TRBD2. The germline V gene encodes CDR1 MNHNS and CDR2 SASEGT. The CDR3 runs 16 residues. Trimming cost V 2 bases and J 5 bases; bases outside gene matches: 10. The CDR3 loop reads CASSEIGGGPWETQYF. CDR3 DNA: TGTGCCAGCAGTGAAATCGGGGGGGGGCCCTGGGAGACCCAGTACTTC.